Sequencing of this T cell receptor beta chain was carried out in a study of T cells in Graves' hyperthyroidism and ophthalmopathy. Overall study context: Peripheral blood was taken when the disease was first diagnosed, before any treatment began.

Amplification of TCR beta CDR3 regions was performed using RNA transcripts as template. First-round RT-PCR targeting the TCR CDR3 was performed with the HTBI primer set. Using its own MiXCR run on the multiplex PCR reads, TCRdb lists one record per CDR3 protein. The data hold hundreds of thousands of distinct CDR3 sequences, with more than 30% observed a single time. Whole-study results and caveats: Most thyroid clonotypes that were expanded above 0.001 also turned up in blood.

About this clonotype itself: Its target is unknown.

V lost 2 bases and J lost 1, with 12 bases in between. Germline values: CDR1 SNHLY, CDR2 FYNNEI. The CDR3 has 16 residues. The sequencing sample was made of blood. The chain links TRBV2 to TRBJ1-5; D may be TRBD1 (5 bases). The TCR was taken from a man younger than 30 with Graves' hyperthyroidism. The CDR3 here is CASSEHRRASNQPQHF. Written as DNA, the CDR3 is TGTGCCAGCAGTGAACATCGCAGGGCCAGCAATCAGCCCCAGCATTTT.